This T cell receptor (beta chain) was obtained from a study of T cell responses to AZD1222 COVID-19 vaccine. Study at large: Timing groups of about 4 and about 12 weeks for second doses were pooled. Notes on the study in general: Nearly half of spike-specific TCRs reportedly target variant regions that are unmutated in the B.1.351 and B.1.1.7 variants. The donors showed a predominance of white British ancestry and of females, with possible underestimation of clonal diversity.

From germline, CDR1 is SGHNT and CDR2 YYREEE (reference sequence). Trimming took 4 bases from V and 3 from J, leaving 6 bases between them. The CDR3 sequence is 12 residues long. Remarks on this clone: What it recognizes is unknown.

Sequencing was performed with immunoSEQ multiplex PCR; in TCRdb, only in-frame clones are kept and a portion is missing. The repertoire holds more than 140,000 clones, with 88% as singletons. This specimen consisted of peripheral blood, obtained on day 0 of AZD1222 vaccination. The origin of this receptor is an adult in good health. The chain combines TRBV5-4 with TRBJ2-3; D remains ambiguous. CDR3 sequence: CASSPRTDTQYF. The CDR3 DNA reads TGTGCCAGCAGCCCGAGGACAGATACGCAGTATTTT.